The 5 T cell receptor beta chains below come from one sample, sequenced in a study of blood T cell repertoires in COVID-19. Sequencing was performed with immunoSEQ multiplex PCR; in TCRdb, only in-frame clones are kept and a portion is missing. The table lists fewer than 200,000 clones, more than 65% of them singletons. Sequencing input: peripheral blood. The receptors were gathered from a man in his 70s with active or convalescent COVID-19.

As regards this clone: Other DNA sequences in the sample encode the same CDR3. CDR3 amino acids: CASSLRTGNTGELFF. CDR3 coding DNA: TGTGCCAGCAGCTTGAGGACAGGGAACACCGGGGAGCTGTTTTTT. The rearrangement uses TRBV7-8 and TRBJ2-2; 7 bases line up with TRBD1. V dropped 3 bases and J dropped 1; count of bases not matched to a gene: 2. The CDR3 runs to 15 residues. Germline CDR1 reads SGHVS; CDR2 reads FQNEAQ.

The J gene is TRBJ1-1, the V gene TRBV5-1; the match to TRBD1 covers 8 bases. After removal of 3 bases from V and 2 bases from J, the junction contained 3 bases not matched to a gene. CDR1 is SGHRS, CDR2 YFSETQ, per germline. This CDR3 comprises 14 residues. CDR3: CASSWDRINTEAFF. In nucleotides, the CDR3 is TGCGCCAGCAGCTGGGACAGGATTAACACTGAAGCTTTCTTT.

CDR3 sequence: CASSLPGTGNTGELFF. The CDR3 nucleotides read TGTGCCAGCAGCCTACCCGGGACAGGCAACACCGGGGAGCTGTTTTTT. The chain employs TRBV7-9 and TRBJ2-2, with 8 bases that match TRBD1. Germline loops: CDR1 SEHNR, CDR2 FQNEAQ (reference sequence). The length of the CDR3 is 16 residues. Germline trimming cut 5 bases from V and 2 bases from J; bases unmatched to any gene: 7.

The CDR3 region has the DNA TGTGCCAGCAGCTTGATACGCGGCACCGGGGAGCTGTTTTTT. Its translation is CASSLIRGTGELFF. The chain employs TRBV11-2 and TRBJ2-2, with D hard to call. Trimming pared 3 bases from V and 4 bases from J, leaving 9 bases between. The CDR3 sequence is 14 residues long. From germline, CDR1 is SGHAT and CDR2 FQNNGV.

The chain links TRBV6-6 to TRBJ1-2, with no clear D. The CDR3 spans 13 residues. With 3 bases removed from V and 7 bases from J, the gap between germline ends came to 12 bases. Germline assignment: CDR1 MNHNY and CDR2 SVGAGI (reference sequence). Written as DNA, the CDR3 is TGTGCCAGCAGTTATCAGGACTTGGGTGGCTACACCTTC. It yields the protein CASSYQDLGGYTF.